A selection of T cell receptor beta chains follows, all from one sample in a study of shared clonotypes between healthy human individuals. Repertoires were generated with immunoSEQ multiplex PCR, while TCRdb's copy carries only in-frame clones and drops some. This repertoire shows approximately 2.5 million clones, approximately 93% found once; its top ten account for 0.35% to 0.45%. Sequenced material: naive CD4+ T cells from PBMCs. These receptors were obtained from a man between 18 and 29 years old in good health. Some clones in this sample may be carry-over from other donors' samples. CDR3s include the opening cysteine and the closing phenylalanine or tryptophan. A D gene is named only where the DNA matches it firmly. Clone size is shown for a subset of rows, as once, few, many or a class of expanded clone.

TRBJ1-2 TRBV4-3 . . TGCGCCAGCAGCCAAGATTGGGCGGGGGGCAACTATGGCTACACCTTC CASSQDWAGGNYGYTF
TRBJ2-7 TRBV29-1 . TRBD1 TGCAGCGGTGGGGCAGGGGGCACCTACGAGCAGTACTTC CSGGAGGTYEQYF
TRBJ1-5 TRBV6-1 few . TGTGCCAGCAGTGATAGGGAGTCTCAGCCCCAGCATTTT CASSDRESQPQHF
TRBJ1-6 TRBV5-8 . . TGTGCCAGCAGCCGAGGGGCTTATATGGAGGGGAATTCACCCCTCCACTTT CASSRGAYMEGNSPLHF
TRBJ2-6 TRBV10-3 once TRBD1 TGTGCCATCAGTGGCTCGGGACAGGGGGCCAACGTCCTGACTTTC CAISGSGQGANVLTF
TRBJ1-5 TRBV5-5 . TRBD1 TGTGCCAGCAGCCCCGGACAGGGCAATCAGCCCCAGCATTTT CASSPGQGNQPQHF
TRBJ2-7 TRBV6-6 . . TGTGCCAGCAGTTACAACGGGGGACGCGAGCAGTACTTC CASSYNGGREQYF
TRBJ2-3 TRBV9 . . TGTGCCAGCAGCGCGGGGCTAGCACCATTCACAGATACGCAGTATTTT CASSAGLAPFTDTQYF
TRBJ2-1 TRBV6-4 once . TGTGCCAGCAGCCCCGGGGGAAATTACTACAATGAGCAGTTCTTC CASSPGGNYYNEQFF
TRBJ1-2 TRBV27 . . TGTGCCAGCAGTTCTCCGAGACAGCCGTCTCAAATAAACTTC CASSSPRQPSQINF
TRBJ2-7 TRBV28 . . TGTGCCAGCGGACAGCCCTACGAGCAGTACTTC CASGQPYEQYF
TRBJ1-2 TRBV6-1 . . TGTGCCAGCAGAACCCCGGGACAAGACTATGGCTACACCTTC CASRTPGQDYGYTF
TRBJ2-3 TRBV6-1 . TRBD2 TGTGCCAGCAGTGGGACTAGAAGCACAGATACGCAGTATTTT CASSGTRSTDTQYF
TRBJ1-1 TRBV28 . . TGTGCCAGCAGCTCCGGACCGAACACTGAAGCTTTCTTT CASSSGPNTEAFF
TRBJ1-4 TRBV7-9 . TRBD1 TGTGCCAGCAGCCCATCTCGGACAGGCCGGAATGAAAAACTGTTTTTT CASSPSRTGRNEKLFF
TRBJ1-2 TRBV9 . . TGTGCCAGCAGCGTGGAGGCATTTAACTATGGCTACACCTTC CASSVEAFNYGYTF
TRBJ1-1 TRBV18 . . TGTGCCAGCTCACCATCGGGGGGCGCGGCCACTGAAGCTTTCTTT CASSPSGGAATEAFF
TRBJ1-2 TRBV28 . . TGTGCCAGCAGTAGACAGGCGTATGGCTACACCTTC CASSRQAYGYTF
TRBJ2-3 TRBV6-1 . . TGTGCCAGCAGTGAATGGGGGGCGGGAGAGGCAGATACGCAGTATTTT CASSEWGAGEADTQYF
TRBJ1-1 TRBV5-1 once . TGCGCCAGCAGTCCCCGACGGGGGTCCACTGAAGCTTTCTTT CASSPRRGSTEAFF
TRBJ2-7 TRBV5-4 . . TGTGCCAGCAGCTTAACAGCGAGCTCCTACGAGCAGTACTTC CASSLTASSYEQYF
TRBJ1-2 TRBV6-1 . TRBD1 TGTGCCAGCAGTGAACGAAGAGGGGGCTCCTATGGCTACACCTTC CASSERRGGSYGYTF
TRBJ2-3 TRBV19 . . TGTGCCAGTAGTCCCAGGACTGCCACAGATACGCAGTATTTT CASSPRTATDTQYF
TRBJ2-3 TRBV12-5 . . TGTGCTAGTGGTTTGGCAGGGACAGATACGCAGTATTTT CASGLAGTDTQYF
TRBJ2-6 TRBV7-2 . TRBD2 TGTGCCAGCAGCTCACCGGGACTAGCGGGAGGGTTTGGGGCCAACGTCCTGACTTTC CASSSPGLAGGFGANVLTF
TRBJ1-1 TRBV6-1 . TRBD1 TGTGCCAGCAGTGAGGGGACAGGGGGATTTTGGGGCACTGAAGCTTTCTTT CASSEGTGGFWGTEAFF
TRBJ2-3 TRBV18 once TRBD1 TGTGCCAGCTCACCACGAACAGGGGGCAGAGATACGCAGTATTTT CASSPRTGGRDTQYF
TRBJ1-1 TRBV7-2 . . TGTGCCAGCAGCCAAGGTCGGGTCAGGACTGAAGCTTTCTTT CASSQGRVRTEAFF
TRBJ1-2 TRBV6-1 . . TGTGCCAGCACCTCCGGACAGCGCTATGGCTACACCTTC CASTSGQRYGYTF
TRBJ2-2 TRBV6-5 . . TGTGCCAGCAGGAACCCACCCGGGGAGCTGTTTTTT CASRNPPGELFF
TRBJ1-2 TRBV5-1 . TRBD1 TGCGCCAGCAGCTCGTCGGACAGGGGAGGCTACTCTGGCTACACCTTC CASSSSDRGGYSGYTF
TRBJ2-3 TRBV29-1 once . TGCAGCGTTGTTAGGGACACAGATACGCAGTATTTT CSVVRDTDTQYF